This passage covers 14 T cell receptor beta chains from one sample sequenced in a study of cytotoxic CD8 clonotypes in ibrutinib-treated CLL. The assay was immunoSEQ multiplex PCR, and TCRdb's table has in-frame clones only and misses some. Of some 130,000 clones in the sample, about 80% are singletons; the top ten hold 4.5% to 6%. The starting material was PBMCs, obtained after 24 months of ibrutinib treatment. The source of these receptors is a human donor with chronic lymphocytic leukemia.

The V and J genes are TRBV30 and TRBJ1-4; 7 bases map to TRBD1. The germline gives CDR1 GTSNPN, CDR2 SVGIG (reference sequence). V trimming: 0 bases; J trimming: 15 bases; junction bases outside the gene matches: 4. The CDR3 runs to 11 residues. The CDR3 sequence is CAWSVPGQMFF. In DNA form, the CDR3 reads TGTGCCTGGAGTGTCCCGGGACAGATGTTTTTT.

V and J are TRBV6-6 and TRBJ1-2, with D unclear. The CDR3 is 15 residues long. Germline values: CDR1 MNHNY, CDR2 SVGAGI (reference sequence). Trimming stripped 2 bases from V and 0 bases from J, with 10 bases between. CDR3 coding DNA: TGTGCCAGCAGTTACCCCCCCCCGGCTAACTATGGCTACACCTTC. Translating it yields CASSYPPPANYGYTF.

The V and J genes are TRBV5-4 and TRBJ1-1; D remains unclear. V was pared by 0 bases and J by 3 bases, with 6 bases between. The CDR3 is made up of 13 amino acids. Per the germline V gene, CDR1 is SGHNT and CDR2 is YYREEE (reference sequence). The CDR3 sequence is CASSLERDTEAFF. CDR3 bases: TGTGCCAGCAGCTTGGAACGCGACACTGAAGCTTTCTTT.

V usage is TRBV19 and J usage is TRBJ2-5; TRBD2 agrees at 8 bases. Germline CDR1 is LNHDA and CDR2 is SQIVND (reference sequence). V shed 3 bases, J shed 3 bases, and the junction held 12 bases outside the gene matches. The CDR3 covers 17 residues. The DNA of the CDR3 is TGTGCCAGTAGTATTGGAAACCGAGGACTAGCAGAAGAGACCCAGTACTTC. It yields the protein CASSIGNRGLAEETQYF.

The chain is built from TRBV28 and TRBJ1-5, with D possibly matching TRBD1 (6 bases). Germline lookup yields CDR1 MDHEN and CDR2 SYDVKM. V was cut by 10 bases and J by 0 bases, with 10 bases left in between. CDR3 length: 13 amino acids. CDR3 amino acids: CATTGNSNQPQHF. CDR3 DNA sequence: TGTGCCACCACAGGGAATAGCAATCAGCCCCAGCATTTT.

V gene TRBV5-8 combines with J gene TRBJ2-1, with a weak D call TRBD1 (5 bases). The germline gives CDR1 SGHTS, CDR2 YDEGEE. The ends were cut back, 4 bases at V and 2 bases at J, with 13 bases in the middle. This CDR3 spans 15 amino acids. The CDR3 nucleotides are TGTGCCAGCAGCCGCCAGGGTTCTGCCTACAATGAGCAGTTCTTC. Its protein is CASSRQGSAYNEQFF.

The chain links TRBV28 to TRBJ1-2; D possibly corresponds to TRBD1 (6 bases). In germline, CDR1 is MDHEN, CDR2 SYDVKM. V lost 3 bases and J 7 bases, leaving 18 bases between the germline ends. CDR3 length: 15 amino acids. The CDR3 here is CASSFGTPKGVGYTF. In DNA form, the CDR3 reads TGTGCCAGCAGTTTCGGTACCCCCAAGGGGGTTGGCTACACCTTC.

This clone was counted a few times. V and J are TRBV19 and TRBJ1-4; 7 bases are shared with TRBD1. This CDR3 is built from 16 residues. V dropped 5 bases and J dropped 0; count of bases not matched to a gene: 6. The germline V gene has CDR1 LNHDA and CDR2 SQIVND (reference sequence). DNA for the CDR3: TGTGCCAGTAGTCCCGGGACAGCCGCAACTAATGAAAAACTGTTTTTT. Its protein product is CASSPGTAATNEKLFF. The whole variable domain, filled in from reference TRBV19 and TRBJ1-4, reads DGGITQSPKYLFRKEGQNVTLSCEQNLNHDAMYWYRQDPGQGLRLIYYSQIVNDFQKGDIAEGYSVSREKKESFPLTVTSAQKNPTAFYLCASSPGTAATNEKLFFGSGTQLSVL.

The CDR3 region has the DNA TGCGCCAGCAGCAGGGGGGGAGATACGCAGTATTTT. It encodes CASSRGGDTQYF. The rearrangement links TRBV5-1 to TRBJ2-3, with D perhaps TRBD2 (7 bases). The CDR3 runs 12 residues. Trimming left V 4 bases short and J 5 bases short, with 8 bases between. Germline V gives CDR1 SGHRS, CDR2 YFSETQ.

The chain employs TRBV6-5 and TRBJ1-5; D ambiguous. CDR3 length: 15 amino acids. The V gene's germline CDR1 is MNHEY and CDR2 SVGAGI. Trimming took off 6 bases at V and 0 bases at J, with 12 bases between the two ends. CDR3 region: CASSRDVYSNQPQHF. CDR3 nucleotides: TGTGCCAGCAGCCGGGATGTATATAGCAATCAGCCCCAGCATTTT.

This rearrangement joins TRBV6-5 to TRBJ2-7, with D hard to call. Germline CDR1 and CDR2: MNHEY and SVGAGI. The germline V and J ends were trimmed by 0 bases and 0 bases, with 12 bases remaining between them. CDR3 length: 16 amino acids. The CDR3 DNA reads TGTGCCAGCAGTTACTCGAGATATAGGACCTCCTACGAGCAGTACTTC. This encodes CASSYSRYRTSYEQYF.

This clone was recorded only once. This chain joins TRBV5-1 and TRBJ2-3; D is uncertain. CDR1 and CDR2 from the germline V gene are SGHRS and YFSETQ. This CDR3 is 12 amino acids long. V dropped 6 bases and J dropped 6 bases, with 11 bases sitting between them. The CDR3 protein is CASKLQPDTQYF. Written as DNA, the CDR3 is TGCGCCAGCAAGCTCCAACCTGATACGCAGTATTTT.

The chain carries TRBV5-1 and TRBJ1-6, with TRBD1 as a possible D gene (6 bases). The CDR3 extends over 14 amino acids. Trimming shortened V by 2 bases and J by 6 bases, and 9 bases separated the two germline ends. CDR1 SGHRS and CDR2 YFSETQ come from the germline V gene. The DNA for the CDR3 is TGCGCCAGCAGCTTCGGGGGCTCTAATTCACCCCTCCACTTT. Amino acid sequence: CASSFGGSNSPLHF.

The V and J genes are TRBV18 and TRBJ2-7; 11 bases fit TRBD2. The CDR3 is 14 residues long. Trimming removed 4 bases from V and 4 bases from J; junction bases left unmatched: 3. Germline-derived CDR1 and CDR2 are KGHSH and LQKENI. This chain's CDR3 is CASSLRLAGYEQYF. CDR3 DNA sequence: TGTGCCAGCTCACTCCGACTAGCGGGGTACGAGCAGTACTTC. Full variable domain (rest looked up from reference TRBV18 and TRBJ2-7): NAGVMQNPRHLVRRRGQEARLRCSPMKGHSHVYWYRQLPEEGLKFMVYLQKENIIDESGMPKERFSAEFPKEGPSILRIQQVVRGDSAAYFCASSLRLAGYEQYFGPGTRLTVT.